The 8 T cell receptor beta chains reported below all come from one sample, sequenced in a study of cytomegalovirus exposure and HLA in healthy donors. PCR was performed using 60 Vbeta and 13 Jbeta primers. Method: immunoSEQ multiplex PCR; TCRdb's copy keeps in-frame clones and lacks some. Of 150,000 to 200,000 clones in the sample, around three quarters were seen once. The sequencing input was PBMCs. These receptors came from a man aged 35-49 years in good health and CMV-seropositive.

V is TRBV10-3 and J is TRBJ2-5; 8 positions match TRBD1. The last part of the DNA fits TRBJ2-7 better; the J call may be wrong. The germline gives CDR1 ENHRY, CDR2 SYGVKD. There are 13 residues in the CDR3. The CDR3 is CAISNGQGYEQYF. CDR3 nucleotide sequence: TGTGCCATCAGTAATGGACAGGGCTACGAGCAGTACTTC.

J is TRBJ2-1 and V is TRBV5-1, with D possibly matching TRBD1 (6 bases). V dropped 4 bases and J dropped 9 bases, with 11 bases sitting between them. The CDR3 covers 12 residues. Germline V gene sequence: CDR1 SGHRS, CDR2 YFSETQ. The CDR3 DNA reads TGCGCCAGCAGCCCGTGGGGGCGTGAGCAGTTCTTC. Translation: CASSPWGREQFF. The whole variable domain, filled in from reference TRBV5-1 and TRBJ2-1, reads KAGVTQTPRYLIKTRGQQVTLSCSPISGHRSVSWYQQTPGQGLQFLFEYFSETQRNKGNFPGRFSGRQFSNSRSEMNVSTLELGDSALYLCASSPWGREQFFGPGTRLTVL.

This clone was found a few times. The gene calls are TRBV7-6 and TRBJ2-5; TRBD1 matches 11 bases. Germline values: CDR1 SGHVS, CDR2 FNYEAQ. The V segment lost 5 bases and the J segment 5 bases; nucleotides outside the gene matches: 16. The CDR3 extends over 18 amino acids. The CDR3 loop is CASSIRGQGAGIGETQYF. The CDR3 DNA follows: TGTGCCAGCAGCATCCGCGGACAGGGGGCAGGAATTGGGGAGACCCAGTACTTC.

This chain connects TRBV15 to TRBJ1-2; D is ambiguous. The V and J ends lost 2 bases and 6 bases respectively, with 13 bases between them. The CDR3 has 14 amino acids. Germline values: CDR1 LNHNV, CDR2 YYDKDF (reference sequence). CDR3 sequence (DNA): TGTGCCACCAGCAGACTCACAGAGATGGATGGCTACACCTTC. Amino acids: CATSRLTEMDGYTF.

To note about this clone: One junction end does not reproduce the germline sequence, and a read error may be involved. This rearrangement joins TRBV7-9 to TRBJ2-3; 9 nucleotides line up with TRBD2. The CDR3 contains 19 residues. The V gene's germline CDR1 is SEHNR and CDR2 FQNEAQ (reference sequence). The CDR3 spells CSSSPVGFGVAGAPDTQYF. The CDR3 nucleotides are TGTTCCAGCAGCCCAGTGGGCTTTGGGGTAGCGGGGGCTCCCGATACGCAGTATTTT.

The V and J genes are TRBV6-6 and TRBJ2-7; tentative D call: TRBD2 (6 bases). Germline CDR1 MNHNY, CDR2 SVGAGI (reference sequence). The CDR3 loop spans 15 amino acids. Trimming pared 8 bases from V and 6 bases from J, leaving 23 bases between. DNA for the CDR3: TGTGCCAGCCGCACCTGGGGTAGCGGAGGAGGCGAGCAGTACTTC. Protein sequence: CASRTWGSGGGEQYF.

This chain connects TRBV19 to TRBJ2-1; 12 bases line up with TRBD2. Germline V gene data show CDR1 as LNHDA and CDR2 as SQIVND (reference sequence). The V and J ends lost 3 bases and 1 base, in that order; junction bases with no gene match: 13. The CDR3 loop spans 20 amino acids. The CDR3 loop is CASSIARLAGVSGSYNEQFF. For the CDR3, the DNA is TGTGCCAGTAGTATCGCCCGACTAGCGGGGGTGTCAGGGTCCTACAATGAGCAGTTCTTC. Full variable domain (outside the CDR3, taken from reference TRBV19 and TRBJ2-1): DGGITQSPKYLFRKEGQNVTLSCEQNLNHDAMYWYRQDPGQGLRLIYYSQIVNDFQKGDIAEGYSVSREKKESFPLTVTSAQKNPTAFYLCASSIARLAGVSGSYNEQFFGPGTRLTVL.

This clone came up a few times. The chain carries TRBV30 and TRBJ2-1; 10 positions match TRBD2. The CDR3 runs 16 residues. The ends lost 2 bases at V and 5 bases at J; junction bases unmatched: 9. Germline lookup yields CDR1 GTSNPN and CDR2 SVGIG (reference sequence). The CDR3 protein is CAWSRTSGINHNEQFF. DNA for the CDR3: TGTGCCTGGAGTCGAACTAGCGGGATAAACCACAATGAGCAGTTCTTC.